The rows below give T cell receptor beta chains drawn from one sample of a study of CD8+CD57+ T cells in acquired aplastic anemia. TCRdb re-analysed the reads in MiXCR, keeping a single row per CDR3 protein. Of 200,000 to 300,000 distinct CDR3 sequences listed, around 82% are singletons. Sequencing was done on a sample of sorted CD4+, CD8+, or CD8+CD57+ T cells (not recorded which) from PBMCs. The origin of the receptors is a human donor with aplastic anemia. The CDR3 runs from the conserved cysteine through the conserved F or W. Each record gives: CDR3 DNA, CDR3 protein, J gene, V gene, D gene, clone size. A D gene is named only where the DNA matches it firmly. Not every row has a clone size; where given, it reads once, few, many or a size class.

cdr3_nt: TGTGCCAGCAGCGTAGACGGGGTTTCGTCCCAGCACCAGTTCTTC
cdr3_aa: CASSVDGVSSQHQFF
j_call: TRBJ2-1
v_call: TRBV9
d_call: -
clone_size: -

cdr3_nt: TGTGCCAGCAGCACAGCGGGAGGACCCGTTACGCAGTATTTT
cdr3_aa: CASSTAGGPVTQYF
j_call: TRBJ2-3
v_call: TRBV9
d_call: TRBD2
clone_size: -

cdr3_nt: TGTGCCAGCAGCTTGGAGAGGGAGAGGGACACCATATATTTT
cdr3_aa: CASSLERERDTIYF
j_call: TRBJ1-3
v_call: TRBV5-6
d_call: -
clone_size: -

cdr3_nt: TGTGCCAGCAGCTCTCGAAGCAGGGGCGGGAGCGATGAGCAGTTCTTC
cdr3_aa: CASSSRSRGGSDEQFF
j_call: TRBJ2-1
v_call: TRBV5-1
d_call: -
clone_size: -

cdr3_nt: TGTGCCAGCAGCTTGGGGAGGGAAGGGCTCGAATATGGCTTC
cdr3_aa: CASSLGREGLEYGF
j_call: TRBJ2-7
v_call: TRBV7-9
d_call: TRBD2
clone_size: -

cdr3_nt: TGTGCCAGCAGCTCCCGGACTAGCGGGAGGACCTACGATTTT
cdr3_aa: CASSSRTSGRTYDF
j_call: TRBJ2-3
v_call: TRBV7-3
d_call: TRBD2
clone_size: few

cdr3_nt: TGTGCCAGCAGCGTAGGCGGGGGCCCCGAGGATACGCATTTT
cdr3_aa: CASSVGGGPEDTHF
j_call: TRBJ2-3
v_call: TRBV9
d_call: -
clone_size: -

cdr3_nt: TGTGCCAGCAGGCAAGCGGCGACAGGCCCAGATACGCAGTATTTT
cdr3_aa: CASRQAATGPDTQYF
j_call: TRBJ2-3
v_call: TRBV2
d_call: -
clone_size: -

cdr3_nt: TGTGCCATCGGGTTCGCGGCAGGCGGTGAGCAGTTCTTC
cdr3_aa: CAIGFAAGGEQFF
j_call: TRBJ2-1
v_call: TRBV12-3/TRBV12-4
d_call: -
clone_size: -

cdr3_nt: TGCAGTGCTCGAGGTACTAGGGCCTTATACAATGAGCAGTTCTTC
cdr3_aa: CSARGTRALYNEQFF
j_call: TRBJ2-1
v_call: TRBV20-1
d_call: -
clone_size: -

cdr3_nt: TGTGCCAGCAGCAGAGGCATCGCGCAAGAGACCCAGTACTTC
cdr3_aa: CASSRGIAQETQYF
j_call: TRBJ2-5
v_call: TRBV11-1
d_call: -
clone_size: few

cdr3_nt: TGTGCCAGCAGCTTAGGGGGACAGTCCTACGAGCAGTACTTC
cdr3_aa: CASSLGGQSYEQYF
j_call: TRBJ2-7
v_call: TRBV7-9
d_call: TRBD1
clone_size: few

cdr3_nt: TGTGCCAGCAGCCTAGCGGGTAGTTCCGTTACCTACGAGCAGTACTTC
cdr3_aa: CASSLAGSSVTYEQYF
j_call: TRBJ2-7
v_call: TRBV7-8
d_call: TRBD2
clone_size: -

cdr3_nt: TGTGCCAGCAGCTTAGCGGACAGGGCCTATGCGCAGTGCTACACCTTC
cdr3_aa: CASSLADRAYAQCYTF
j_call: TRBJ1-2
v_call: TRBV7-2
d_call: TRBD1
clone_size: -

cdr3_nt: TGTGCCAGCAGGGAAGGCACCACGGATTACTACGAGCAGTACTTC
cdr3_aa: CASREGTTDYYEQYF
j_call: TRBJ2-7
v_call: TRBV2
d_call: -
clone_size: -

cdr3_nt: TGCGCCAGCAGCCAAGGCCGTGCAGATAGCTACAACTTC
cdr3_aa: CASSQGRADSYNF
j_call: TRBJ1-2
v_call: TRBV2
d_call: -
clone_size: once

cdr3_nt: -
cdr3_aa: CASSVGSGTQYFGYTF
j_call: TRBJ1-2
v_call: TRBV9
d_call: -
clone_size: -

cdr3_nt: TGTGCCTACGAGGCAGCGGGATGCCAAGAGACGCAGTACTTT
cdr3_aa: CAYEAAGCQETQYF
j_call: TRBJ2-3
v_call: TRBV7-9
d_call: TRBD2
clone_size: -

cdr3_nt: TGTACCAGCAGAGGAGCGCCTAGCTCCTACAATGAGCAGTTCTTC
cdr3_aa: CTSRGAPSSYNEQFF
j_call: TRBJ2-1
v_call: TRBV7-3
d_call: -
clone_size: -

cdr3_nt: TGTGCCAGCAGCTTGGCGGGAGGTCCGGGAGGAAAGTATTTT
cdr3_aa: CASSLAGGPGGKYF
j_call: TRBJ2-3
v_call: TRBV9
d_call: TRBD2
clone_size: -

cdr3_nt: TGTGCCAGCAGGGAAGGGGGCACAGGTGTGAACACTGAAGCTTTCTTT
cdr3_aa: CASREGGTGVNTEAFF
j_call: TRBJ1-1
v_call: TRBV2
d_call: TRBD1
clone_size: -

cdr3_nt: TGCGCCAGCAGCCCTGCAGGGACTCGGCCACAGCACTTT
cdr3_aa: CASSPAGTRPQHF
j_call: TRBJ1-5
v_call: TRBV7-2
d_call: -
clone_size: -

cdr3_nt: TGTGCCAGCAGCTTGGCAGTGAGCGCCGACTCTGAAGCCTTCTTT
cdr3_aa: CASSLAVSADSEAFF
j_call: TRBJ1-1
v_call: TRBV7-9
d_call: -
clone_size: -

cdr3_nt: TGTGCCAGCAGCTATCAAAGTAGCAGGCGGCCCCAGCATTTT
cdr3_aa: CASSYQSSRRPQHF
j_call: TRBJ1-5
v_call: TRBV7-9
d_call: -
clone_size: -

cdr3_nt: -
cdr3_aa: CASGDRDTDTQYFEPFF
j_call: TRBJ2-2
v_call: TRBV2
d_call: -
clone_size: -

cdr3_nt: TGTGCCAGCAGCTTCGGAGGAGGGCCCACTACGCAGTATTTT
cdr3_aa: CASSFGGGPTTQYF
j_call: TRBJ2-3
v_call: TRBV7-9
d_call: -
clone_size: -